These 23 T cell receptor beta chains came from one sample sequenced in a study of regulatory T cells in long-lasting Graves disease. Described time point: newly diagnosed GD, antithyroid drugs for less than 3 months. RNA extracted from PBMCs served as the sequencing template. According to the study, TCR beta libraries were built with iRepertoire HTBI primers and CDR3-region Arm-PCR. TCRdb processed the multiplex PCR reads anew with MiXCR; each CDR3 protein has one entry. Among some 220,000 distinct CDR3 sequences listed, approximately 19% were seen once. These same records also appear under a second study, on T cells in Graves' hyperthyroidism and ophthalmopathy.

Specimen: peripheral blood mononuclear cells (PBMCs), collected at new diagnosis, from a patient treated with antithyroid drugs. The receptors stem from a woman under 40 with Graves disease.

Ten or more counts support this clonotype. The CDR3 is CASSHLRPGGVQPQHF. The CDR3 bases are TGTGCCAGCAGCCACCTTCGGCCAGGGGGCGTTCAGCCCCAGCATTTT. This chain joins TRBV28 and TRBJ1-5; TRBD1 matches 8 bases. The CDR3 is 16 amino acids. V lost 6 bases, J lost 6 bases, and 13 bases stayed unmatched. The germline gives CDR1 MDHEN, CDR2 SYDVKM.

On this clonotype: It differs at one base from a far larger clone, so likely a read error. DNA of the CDR3: TGTGCCAGCAGCACCCGGACAGGATTAATGAACACTGAAGCTTTCTTT. It translates to CASSTRTGLMNTEAFF. This sequence joins TRBV11-2 and TRBJ1-1, with 7 bases that match TRBD1. CDR3 length: 16 residues. From germline, CDR1 is SGHAT and CDR2 FQNNGV. The V segment lost 5 bases and the J segment 0 bases; nucleotides outside the gene matches: 9. Together with reference TRBV11-2 and TRBJ1-1, the CDR3 gives the full variable domain: EAGVAQSPRYKIIEKRQSVAFWCNPISGHATLYWYQQILGQGPKLLIQFQNNGVVDDSQLPKDRFSAERLKGVDSTLKIQPAKLEDSAVYLCASSTRTGLMNTEAFFGQGTRLTVV.

This clonotype occurred many times. This chain joins TRBV9 and TRBJ1-1; D unresolved. The germline gives CDR1 SGDLS, CDR2 YYNGEE. Trimming took off 0 bases at V and 5 bases at J, with 11 bases between the two ends. This CDR3 has 14 amino acids. CDR3 amino acids: CASSVGPAWTEAFF. DNA for the CDR3: TGTGCCAGCAGCGTAGGGCCGGCCTGGACTGAAGCTTTCTTT.

V usage is TRBV2 and J usage is TRBJ2-7, with 10 bases that match TRBD2. Looked up from germline, CDR1 is SNHLY and CDR2 is FYNNEI. Trimming took 7 bases from V and 5 from J; bases not matched to a gene: 17. The CDR3 is 17 amino acids. The CDR3 here is CASMGVPAGGVWNEQYF. Written as DNA, the CDR3 is TGTGCCAGCATGGGTGTCCCAGCGGGAGGGGTCTGGAACGAGCAGTACTTC.

This clonotype was observed many times. V usage is TRBV28 and J usage is TRBJ1-6; unclear D gene. The CDR3 covers 14 residues. V dropped 7 bases and J dropped 5 bases, with 12 bases sitting between them. The germline CDR1 and CDR2 sequences are MDHEN and SYDVKM. As DNA, the CDR3 is TGTGCCAGCAAAGAGGGTTGGGATAATTCACCCCTCCACTTT. Its translation: CASKEGWDNSPLHF.

J is TRBJ1-4 and V is TRBV18; D perhaps matches TRBD1 (6 bases). The CDR3 length is 15 residues. V lost 2 bases and J 4 bases, leaving 11 bases between the germline ends. Germline loops: CDR1 KGHSH, CDR2 LQKENI. The CDR3, as DNA: TGTGCCAGCTCACCATCCGGGACACGTAATGAAAAACTGTTTTTT. This encodes CASSPSGTRNEKLFF.

The table lists this clonotype with many counts. The chain joins TRBV19 to TRBJ1-5; unclear D gene. This CDR3 is 12 amino acids long. Germline CDR1 reads LNHDA; CDR2 reads SQIVND (reference sequence). Trimming shortened V by 5 bases and J by 4 bases, and 6 bases separated the two germline ends. CDR3 DNA sequence: TGTGCCAGTAGTTTCGGAAATCAGCCCCAGCATTTT. Translation gives CASSFGNQPQHF.

This clonotype was detected only a few times. A clone one base away is much larger, so this may be a read error. V and J are TRBV7-2 and TRBJ1-5; 9 bases fit TRBD1. V trimming: 0 bases; J trimming: 6 bases; junction bases outside the gene matches: 6. Germline V gene lookup returns CDR1 SGHTA and CDR2 FQGNSA. The CDR3 spans 16 residues. Here the CDR3 DNA reads TGTGCCAGCAGCTTAGCCGGACAGGGGATAGGTCAGCCCCAGCATTTT. It codes for CASSLAGQGIGQPQHF.

This clonotype came up a few times. This rearrangement joins TRBV6-2 or TRBV6-3 to TRBJ1-5, with D perhaps matching TRBD1 (6 bases). Germline CDR1 reads MNHEY; CDR2 reads SVGEGT. Deletions cut 4 bases from V and 5 bases from J, with 12 bases between. The CDR3 is 14 residues long. CDR3 coding DNA: TGTGCCAGCAGTTCTCCACAGGGATATCAGCCCCAGCATTTT. It yields the protein CASSSPQGYQPQHF.

This clonotype was seen ten or more times. This chain connects TRBV30 to TRBJ1-4; 7 bases line up with TRBD1. The CDR3 length is 15 residues. CDR1 is GTSNPN and CDR2 is SVGIG in the germline V gene (reference sequence). J was trimmed by 7 bases and V by 0 bases; bases with no gene match: 8. The CDR3 loop reads CAWSVGGAGGEKLFF. For the CDR3, the DNA is TGTGCCTGGAGTGTAGGGGGCGCGGGCGGTGAAAAACTGTTTTTT. The variable domain in full, completed from reference TRBV30 and TRBJ1-4, reads SQTIHQWPATLVQPVGSPLSLECTVEGTSNPNLYWYRQAAGRGLQLLFYSVGIGQISSEVPQNLSASRPQDRQFILSSKKLLLSDSGFYLCAWSVGGAGGEKLFFGSGTQLSVL.

This clonotype appeared many times. The gene calls are TRBV2 and TRBJ1-2, with 7 bases aligning to TRBD1. Per germline, CDR1 SNHLY and CDR2 FYNNEI. V dropped 4 bases and J dropped 8; count of bases not matched to a gene: 4. The CDR3 sequence is 12 residues long. This chain's CDR3 is CASSGQGWGYTF. The DNA of the CDR3 is TGTGCCAGCAGTGGACAGGGATGGGGCTACACCTTC.

The chain uses TRBV27 and TRBJ1-1; the D is unclear. CDR1 and CDR2 (germline): MNHEY, SMNVEV (reference sequence). V lost 0 bases, J lost 5 bases, and 13 bases lay in between. The CDR3 covers 15 residues. The chain's CDR3 is CASSLSARYITEAFF. The CDR3 DNA sequence: TGTGCCAGCAGTTTATCCGCACGTTATATAACTGAAGCTTTCTTT.

There are many counts of this clonotype. The chain recombines TRBV20-1 with TRBJ2-7; D might be TRBD1 or TRBD2, each matching 5 bases. Germline V gene data show CDR1 as DFQATT and CDR2 as SNEGSKA (reference sequence). Trimming removed 3 bases at V and 6 bases at J, with 21 bases between. The CDR3 spans 15 residues. This CDR3 reads CSARGTQISTREQYF. The CDR3 nucleotides are TGCAGTGCTAGGGGGACGCAAATCTCGACTCGCGAGCAGTACTTC.

This clonotype was seen many times. The V call is TRBV7-2, the J call TRBJ1-2; tentatively, D is TRBD1 (5 bases). Germline V gives CDR1 SGHTA, CDR2 FQGNSA. The CDR3 totals 14 residues. Trimming left V 6 bases short and J 7 bases short, with 18 bases between. In DNA, the CDR3 is TGTGCCAGCAGTTCCGACAGCCTTAGTAGTGGCTACACCTTC. It encodes CASSSDSLSSGYTF.

This clonotype came up many times. The CDR3 DNA reads as TGTGCCAGCAGCCTCCTTAGCACAGATACGCAGTATTTT. Protein: CASSLLSTDTQYF. The V and J genes are TRBV3-1 and TRBJ2-3, with unresolved D. The CDR3 spans 13 residues. Germline CDR1 LGHDT, CDR2 YNNKEL (reference sequence). The ends were cut back, 4 bases at V and 0 bases at J, with 5 bases in the middle.

The V and J genes are TRBV7-8 and TRBJ2-3; 9 bases are shared with TRBD2. The junction had 7 bases not matched to a gene; V was cut back by 3 bases and J by 3 bases. Germline-derived CDR1 and CDR2 are SGHVS and FQNEAQ. This CDR3 has 16 amino acids. CDR3 nucleotides: TGTGCCAGCAGCTTGTTGGCTAGCGGGACTACAGATACGCAGTATTTT. This codes for CASSLLASGTTDTQYF.

The chain has TRBV6-1 and TRBJ1-4, with no clear D. The V gene's germline CDR1 is MNHNS and CDR2 SASEGT. V shed 2 bases and J shed 4 bases, with 8 bases lying between them. This CDR3 contains 14 residues. The chain's CDR3 is CASSESQNNEKLFF. CDR3 sequence (DNA): TGTGCCAGCAGTGAAAGCCAGAATAATGAAAAACTGTTTTTT.

This clonotype was detected many times. DNA for the CDR3: TGCGCCAGCAGCTTCGGCAGGGGGAAAGAGACCCAGTACTTC. This codes for CASSFGRGKETQYF. The chain is built from TRBV5-1 and TRBJ2-5, with 7 bases lining up with TRBD1. The J segment lost 3 bases and the V segment lost 2 bases, leaving 4 bases of the junction unmatched. The CDR3 is 14 amino acids. Germline V lookup: CDR1 SGHRS, CDR2 YFSETQ.

The CDR3 DNA reads as TGTGCCAGCACTTCCCTTGGCCGGGATGGGAACACTGAAGCTTTCTTT. Translating it yields CASTSLGRDGNTEAFF. J is TRBJ1-1 and V is TRBV28; no clear D gene. The CDR3 is made up of 16 amino acids. The V and J ends lost 7 bases and 1 base respectively, with 19 bases between them. Germline V CDR1 and CDR2: MDHEN, SYDVKM.

This clonotype was counted many times. DNA of the CDR3: TGTGCCAGCAGTTATTCAGGGGGGAGGTGGGATGAGCAGTTCTTC. Translating gives CASSYSGGRWDEQFF. This chain connects TRBV6-2 or TRBV6-3 to TRBJ2-1; the D gene is possibly TRBD1 (7 bases). The V end was cut by 3 bases, the J end by 8 bases, with 17 bases between. CDR1 MNHEY and CDR2 SVGEGT come from the germline V gene. The CDR3 sequence is 15 residues long.

The sample holds many counts of this clonotype. The rearrangement uses TRBV15 and TRBJ1-2, with D tentatively TRBD1 (6 bases). The germline V and J ends were trimmed by 1 base and 8 bases, with 17 bases remaining between them. CDR1 is LNHNV, CDR2 YYDKDF, per germline (reference sequence). This CDR3 is built from 15 residues. The chain's CDR3 is CATSRVEGDGSGYTF. For the CDR3, the DNA is TGTGCCACCAGCAGAGTGGAGGGGGACGGTAGCGGCTACACCTTC. The complete variable domain, with remaining parts taken from reference TRBV15 and TRBJ1-2, reads DAMVIQNPRYQVTQFGKPVTLSCSQTLNHNVMYWYQQKSSQAPKLLFHYYDKDFNNEADTPDNFQSRRPNTSFCFLDIRSPGLGDTAMYLCATSRVEGDGSGYTFGSGTRLTVV.

This clonotype was seen a handful of times. The chain joins TRBV10-3 to TRBJ1-4; 8 nucleotides line up with TRBD1. The CDR3 spans 15 residues. CDR1 is ENHRY and CDR2 is SYGVKD in the germline V gene. J gave up 5 bases and V 3 bases, and 5 bases lay outside the gene matches. CDR3 in DNA: TGTGCCATCAGTGAAGTGACAGGGGCAAATGAAAAACTGTTTTTT. Its translation: CAISEVTGANEKLFF.

This clonotype was picked up many times. The V and J genes are TRBV5-4 and TRBJ1-1; 7 nucleotides match TRBD1. Per germline, CDR1 SGHNT and CDR2 YYREEE (reference sequence). The V and J ends lost 6 bases and 1 base, in that order; junction bases with no gene match: 6. CDR3 size: 14 residues. The CDR3 DNA reads as TGTGCCAGCATCGACTGGGACAGGAACACTGAAGCTTTCTTT. Its translation is CASIDWDRNTEAFF.